This T cell receptor beta chain was sequenced in a study of cytomegalovirus exposure and HLA in healthy donors. Findings and caveats of the study: Based on reports, TCR beta sequences accurately predicted HLA-A and HLA-B alleles for most subjects. Reports showed the classifier diagnosing cytomegalovirus status with high specificity and sensitivity.

V was clipped by 4 bases and J by 8 bases; unmatched bases: 7. Germline CDR1 SQVTM, CDR2 ANQGSEA. There are 13 residues in the CDR3. Concerning this clone itself: Antigen specificity is unknown.

PCR primers comprised 60 Vbeta and 13 Jbeta primers. Clones were read by immunoSEQ multiplex PCR, and TCRdb kept only the in-frame ones, dropping some. The sample consists of 150,000 to 180,000 clones, approximately 75% of them appearing once. The gene calls are TRBV29-1 and TRBJ2-3, with 9 bases aligning to TRBD1. The sequenced sample was PBMCs. This TCR was sampled from a man aged 18 to 30 in good health and CMV-seronegative. CDR3 residues: CSVGTGDFGTQYF. In DNA, the CDR3 is TGCAGCGTTGGGACAGGGGATTTTGGTACGCAGTATTTT.